A selection of T cell receptor beta chains follows, all from one sample in a study of blood T cell repertoires in COVID-19. The data were produced by immunoSEQ multiplex PCR, yet TCRdb's version contains in-frame clones alone and is incomplete. This sample has roughly 340,000 clones, with more than 75% found just once. Input material: PBMCs or T cells enriched from blood (not recorded which). These receptors came from a man in his forties in a cohort exposed to, infected with or recovered from COVID-19 (not recorded which). Each CDR3 is given with its conserved first and last residue. The D gene is left open where the match is weak.

J: TRBJ2-7; D: TRBD1; V: TRBV10-2; CDR3: CASNPGQGAIYEQYF; DNA: TGCGCCAGCAACCCCGGACAGGGGGCCATCTACGAGCAGTACTTC
J: TRBJ2-7; D: TRBD2; V: TRBV7-9; CDR3: CASSPAGTSGTYEQYF; DNA: TGTGCCAGCAGCCCCGCCGGGACTAGCGGGACCTACGAGCAGTACTTC
J: TRBJ1-1; D: TRBD1; V: TRBV25-1; CDR3: CASSERTGTAFF; DNA: TGTGCCAGCAGTGAACGGACAGGGACTGCTTTCTTT
J: TRBJ2-7; D: NA; V: TRBV5-8; CDR3: CASSLEQKAYEQYF; DNA: TGTGCCAGCAGCTTGGAACAGAAGGCCTACGAGCAGTACTTC
J: TRBJ2-1; D: TRBD2; V: TRBV3-1/TRBV3-2; CDR3: CASSQDAGGSYNEQFF; DNA: TGTGCCAGCAGCCAAGATGCGGGAGGGTCCTACAATGAGCAGTTCTTC
J: TRBJ1-1; D: TRBD1; V: TRBV5-6; CDR3: CASSSYRGGSSEAFF; DNA: TGTGCCAGCAGCTCCTACAGGGGGGGATCTTCTGAAGCTTTCTTT
J: TRBJ2-3; D: NA; V: TRBV7-9; CDR3: CASSLQVADTQYF; DNA: TGTGCCAGCAGCTTACAGGTCGCAGATACGCAGTATTTT
J: TRBJ2-5; D: TRBD1; V: TRBV11-1; CDR3: CASSLRQGPETQYF; DNA: TGTGCCAGCAGCTTAAGACAGGGTCCAGAGACCCAGTACTTC
J: TRBJ2-5; D: NA; V: TRBV2; CDR3: CASSEARGIGTQYF; DNA: TGTGCCAGCAGTGAAGCGCGCGGGATCGGGACCCAGTACTTC
J: TRBJ1-1; D: NA; V: TRBV4-1; CDR3: CASGGITEAFF; DNA: TGCGCCAGCGGCGGGATTACTGAAGCTTTCTTT
J: TRBJ2-3; D: TRBD2; V: TRBV27; CDR3: CASSFVGGRGVDTQYF; DNA: TGTGCCAGCAGTTTCGTGGGCGGGAGGGGAGTAGATACGCAGTATTTT
J: TRBJ2-3; D: TRBD2; V: TRBV9; CDR3: CASSPLAGVDTQYF; DNA: TGTGCCAGCAGCCCCCTAGCGGGAGTCGATACGCAGTATTTT
J: TRBJ1-2; D: NA; V: TRBV28; CDR3: CASSSGSGAWGYTF; DNA: TGTGCCAGCAGTTCGGGATCAGGGGCGTGGGGCTACACCTTC
J: TRBJ1-2; D: TRBD1; V: TRBV11-2; CDR3: CASSSSDRGGYTF; DNA: TGTGCCAGCAGCTCCTCGGACAGGGGTGGCTACACCTTC
J: TRBJ2-1; D: TRBD2; V: TRBV2; CDR3: CASSEGDLAGEEQFF; DNA: TGTGCCAGCAGTGAAGGAGATCTAGCGGGAGAAGAGCAGTTCTTC
J: TRBJ2-3; D: TRBD1; V: TRBV10-2; CDR3: CASRSGTGGTDTQYF; DNA: TGCGCCAGCAGAAGTGGGACAGGGGGCACAGATACGCAGTATTTT
J: TRBJ2-5; D: NA; V: TRBV5-1; CDR3: CASQTERRETQYF; DNA: TGCGCCAGCCAGACAGAAAGAAGAGAGACCCAGTACTTC
J: TRBJ2-1; D: TRBD2; V: TRBV2; CDR3: CASSDRLAGFEQFF; DNA: TGTGCCAGCAGCGATAGGCTAGCGGGATTTGAGCAGTTCTTC
J: TRBJ1-1; D: NA; V: TRBV7-2; CDR3: CASSLATGNTEAFF; DNA: TGTGCCAGCAGCTTAGCGACTGGGAACACTGAAGCTTTCTTT
J: TRBJ1-4; D: NA; V: TRBV29-1; CDR3: CSVENDSGATNEKLFF; DNA: TGCAGCGTCGAAAACGATTCGGGAGCAACTAATGAAAAACTGTTTTTT
J: TRBJ2-3; D: NA; V: TRBV9; CDR3: CASSVGTAPTDTQYF; DNA: TGTGCCAGCAGCGTAGGGACAGCCCCCACAGATACGCAGTATTTT
J: TRBJ1-3; D: NA; V: TRBV5-5; CDR3: CASSSGRPGNTIYF; DNA: TGTGCCAGCAGCTCGGGGAGGCCCGGAAACACCATATATTTT